The 20 T cell receptor beta chains below all came from one sample that was sequenced in a study of shared clonotypes between healthy human individuals. Clones were sequenced by immunoSEQ multiplex PCR, and TCRdb holds only the in-frame ones, with some missing. Here the sample spans about 2.5 million clones, around 92% being singletons. Material: naive CD4+ T cells from PBMCs. Noted subset: CD45RA+ positively selected. The source is a man between 18 and 35 years old in good health. Some clones in this sample may be carry-over from other donors' samples.

This chain joins TRBV7-3 and TRBJ2-1, with 13 bases that match TRBD2. CDR1 is SGHTA and CDR2 is FQGTGA in the germline V gene. Trimming removed 3 bases from V and 9 bases from J; junction bases left unmatched: 2. The CDR3 is 14 residues long. This CDR3 reads CASSLGLAGSEQFF. In DNA form, the CDR3 reads TGTGCCAGCAGCTTGGGACTAGCGGGGAGTGAGCAGTTCTTC.

This chain uses TRBV5-1 with TRBJ2-2; 9 bases fit TRBD2. The length of the CDR3 is 16 residues. CDR1 and CDR2 (germline): SGHRS, YFSETQ. Unmatched junction bases numbered 4, after V lost 2 bases and J lost 2 bases. The DNA for the CDR3 is TGCGCCAGCAGCTTAGGGACTAGCCATAACACCGGGGAGCTGTTTTTT. It encodes CASSLGTSHNTGELFF.

This clone was observed a single time. The V gene is TRBV2, the J gene TRBJ2-5, with D unresolved. The CDR3 loop spans 14 amino acids. CDR1 is SNHLY and CDR2 is FYNNEI in the germline V gene. With 7 bases removed from V and 1 base from J, the gap between germline ends came to 13 bases. The CDR3 bases are TGTGCCAGCAAACAATCTTGGCCCCAAGAGACCCAGTACTTC. Protein product: CASKQSWPQETQYF. The full variable domain, its missing parts supplied by reference TRBV2 and TRBJ2-5, is EPEVTQTPSHQVTQMGQEVILRCVPISNHLYFYWYRQILGQKVEFLVSFYNNEISEKSEIFDDQFSVERPDGSNFTLKIRSTKLEDSAMYFCASKQSWPQETQYFGPGTRLLVL.

The gene calls are TRBV7-7 and TRBJ2-2; a possible D gene is TRBD1 (6 bases). Trimming left V 9 bases short and J 1 base short, with 12 bases between. The CDR3 is 14 residues long. Germline CDR1 reads SSHAT; CDR2 reads FNYEAQ (reference sequence). In DNA form, the CDR3 reads TGTGCCAGTCGAACAGGGCTGAACACCGGGGAGCTGTTTTTT. Its translation is CASRTGLNTGELFF.

The chain is built from TRBV28 and TRBJ2-1; 11 bases are a match to TRBD2. Germline V gene sequence: CDR1 MDHEN, CDR2 SYDVKM. Trimming took 5 bases from V and 4 from J; bases not matched to a gene: 4. This CDR3 comprises 15 residues. CDR3 loop: CASSPTSGEYNEQFF. In nucleotides, the CDR3 is TGTGCCAGCAGTCCGACTAGCGGGGAGTACAATGAGCAGTTCTTC. Using reference TRBV28 and TRBJ2-1 for the parts outside the CDR3, the full variable domain is DVKVTQSSRYLVKRTGEKVFLECVQDMDHENMFWYRQDPGLGLRLIYFSYDVKMKEKGDIPEGYSVSREKKERFSLILESASTNQTSMYLCASSPTSGEYNEQFFGPGTRLTVL.

The V gene is TRBV5-1, the J gene TRBJ2-5; 7 bases are a match to TRBD1. The CDR3 length is 14 residues. CDR1 and CDR2 from the germline V gene are SGHRS and YFSETQ. V shed 5 bases, J shed 4 bases, and the junction held 8 bases outside the gene matches. The CDR3 is CASRGQLSGETQYF. The CDR3 nucleotides are TGCGCCAGCAGGGGACAGCTTTCAGGAGAGACCCAGTACTTC.

The chain recombines TRBV5-6 with TRBJ2-5, with unresolved D. Between the trimmed V and J ends, which lost 4 bases and 5 bases, there was a span of 12 bases. The length of the CDR3 is 13 residues. In germline, CDR1 is SGHDT, CDR2 YYEEEE. The CDR3 DNA reads as TGTGCCAGCAGCGCCCCCCCCCGGGAGACCCAGTACTTC. Translation gives CASSAPPRETQYF.

V usage is TRBV5-5 and J usage is TRBJ1-4; 9 bases line up with TRBD1. The CDR3 totals 15 residues. Germline V lookup: CDR1 SGHKS, CDR2 YYEKEE (reference sequence). Losses at the gene ends were 4 bases for V and 8 bases for J; bases not matched to a gene: 9. The DNA for the CDR3 is TGTGCCAGCAGCCGACTCGGGACAGGGCAAGAAAAACTGTTTTTT. The encoded protein is CASSRLGTGQEKLFF.

V usage is TRBV14 and J usage is TRBJ2-3, with D unresolved. The V gene lost 4 bases and the J gene lost 0 bases, with 14 bases spanning the gap. The CDR3 totals 16 residues. CDR1 and CDR2 from the germline V gene are SGHDN and FVKESK. DNA for the CDR3: TGTGCCAGCAGCCGACGTCGCCAAACTAGCACAGATACGCAGTATTTT. Amino acids: CASSRRRQTSTDTQYF.

The V and J genes are TRBV5-1 and TRBJ2-2, with 11 nucleotides matching TRBD2. Germline CDR1 and CDR2: SGHRS and YFSETQ. The V gene end was trimmed by 4 bases and the J gene end by 5 bases; junction bases not matched to a gene: 13. The CDR3 contains 18 residues. The CDR3 region is CASSATSGRRIVTGELFF. The CDR3 DNA reads as TGCGCCAGCAGCGCAACTAGCGGGAGAAGAATAGTAACCGGGGAGCTGTTTTTT.

The V gene is TRBV7-3, the J gene TRBJ2-5; D tentatively fits TRBD1 or TRBD2 (5 bases each). Trimming took 4 bases from V and 5 from J, leaving 11 bases between them. This CDR3 comprises 13 residues. CDR1 is SGHTA and CDR2 is FQGTGA in the germline V gene. The CDR3 loop reads CASSSGSTETQYF. The CDR3 bases are TGTGCCAGCAGCTCAGGGAGTACGGAGACCCAGTACTTC.

This chain joins TRBV6-5 and TRBJ2-1, with D tentatively TRBD1 (6 bases). The CDR3 consists of 16 residues. The germline CDR1 and CDR2 sequences are MNHEY and SVGAGI. V lost 4 bases and J 9 bases, leaving 22 bases between the germline ends. CDR3 region: CASSFTDRGPYGEQFF. DNA for the CDR3: TGTGCCAGCAGTTTCACGGACAGAGGTCCATACGGTGAGCAGTTCTTC.

This rearrangement joins TRBV5-1 to TRBJ1-4; weak D call: TRBD1 (5 bases). CDR1 is SGHRS, CDR2 YFSETQ, per germline. Trimming took off 4 bases at V and 7 bases at J, with 14 bases between the two ends. The CDR3 sequence is 14 residues long. The CDR3 loop reads CASSIMGLGEKLFF. The CDR3 DNA reads TGCGCCAGCAGCATCATGGGACTTGGTGAAAAACTGTTTTTT.

This chain uses TRBV29-1 with TRBJ1-2; D not resolved. The CDR3 loop spans 10 amino acids. Germline loops: CDR1 SQVTM, CDR2 ANQGSEA. Trimming shortened V by 5 bases and J by 5 bases, and 6 bases separated the two germline ends. For the CDR3, the DNA is TGCAGCGTTCTATTATATGGCTACACCTTC. Translation gives CSVLLYGYTF. Complete variable domain (other parts from reference TRBV29-1 and TRBJ1-2): SAVISQKPSRDICQRGTSLTIQCQVDSQVTMMFWYRQQPGQSLTLIATANQGSEATYESGFVIDKFPISRPNLTFSTLTVSNMSPEDSSIYLCSVLLYGYTFGSGTRLTVV.

This sequence joins TRBV14 and TRBJ1-5; 7 bases fit TRBD1. Germline CDR1 and CDR2: SGHDN and FVKESK. This CDR3 has 16 amino acids. V was pared by 0 bases and J by 2 bases, with 4 bases of the junction left unmatched. CDR3 bases: TGTGCCAGCAGCCAAGAACGACAGGGCCGCAATCAGCCCCAGCATTTT. This codes for CASSQERQGRNQPQHF.

This chain connects TRBV2 to TRBJ2-4; D is ambiguous. The CDR3 extends over 16 amino acids. Germline V gives CDR1 SNHLY, CDR2 FYNNEI. V lost 1 base and J lost 0, with 10 bases in between. Here the CDR3 reads CASSEESLLAKNIQYF. CDR3 coding DNA: TGTGCCAGCAGTGAAGAGTCACTACTAGCCAAAAACATTCAGTACTTC. The whole variable domain, filled in from reference TRBV2 and TRBJ2-4, reads EPEVTQTPSHQVTQMGQEVILRCVPISNHLYFYWYRQILGQKVEFLVSFYNNEISEKSEIFDDQFSVERPDGSNFTLKIRSTKLEDSAMYFCASSEESLLAKNIQYFGAGTRLSVL.

The V and J genes are TRBV7-9 and TRBJ2-7, with D perhaps assigned TRBD1 or TRBD2 (5 bases each). The CDR3 spans 16 residues. V was trimmed by 5 bases and J by 6 bases, leaving 23 bases between them. Germline V gene lookup returns CDR1 SEHNR and CDR2 FQNEAQ (reference sequence). The CDR3 sequence: CASSLMLWDDPSEQYF. DNA of the CDR3: TGTGCCAGCAGCCTAATGCTTTGGGACGACCCCTCCGAGCAGTACTTC.

The genes are TRBV28 and TRBJ1-3, with unresolved D. The length of the CDR3 is 14 residues. V lost 6 bases to trimming and J lost 1 base, with 10 bases between them. Germline CDR1 MDHEN, CDR2 SYDVKM. The CDR3 DNA reads as TGTGCCAGCAGCGCGTTCGGGTCTGGAAACACCATATATTTT. This gives the protein CASSAFGSGNTIYF.

This chain connects TRBV28 to TRBJ2-7; D is possibly TRBD2 (5 bases). V lost 6 bases to trimming and J lost 6 bases, with 15 bases between them. The CDR3 covers 13 residues. From germline, CDR1 is MDHEN and CDR2 SYDVKM. This chain's CDR3 is CASSPSFGGEQYF. In nucleotides, the CDR3 is TGTGCCAGCAGCCCCTCTTTCGGAGGCGAGCAGTACTTC.

The chain employs TRBV5-6 and TRBJ2-2, with a tentative D call TRBD2 (5 bases). Trimming left V 5 bases short and J 7 bases short, with 21 bases between. The CDR3 runs 16 residues. Germline CDR1 SGHDT, CDR2 YYEEEE. CDR3 DNA sequence: TGTGCCAGCAGTTGGCGGGTCCAGCTTCGTGGCGGGGAGCTGTTTTTT. This translates into CASSWRVQLRGGELFF.